This T cell receptor beta chain was documented in a study of T cell responses to AZD1222 COVID-19 vaccine. The wider study: Second-dose recipients at about 4 or about 12 weeks were treated as one pooled group.

TCRdb keeps only in-frame clones here, not all; method: immunoSEQ multiplex PCR. The table lists 87,000 or so clones, 85% to 90% of them singletons. The V end was cut by 1 base, the J end by 6 bases, with 0 bases between. The germline V gene encodes CDR1 MNHNS and CDR2 SASEGT. There are 10 residues in the CDR3. A word on this clone: Its antigen is not identified.

The study, taken as a whole, reports: Among the donors, most were white British and more were female, and clonal diversity was possibly underestimated. It was only a handful of AZD1222 recipients who were seropositive at baseline.

This chain joins TRBV6-1 and TRBJ1-2; D is unresolved. The sample was peripheral blood, taken on day 0 of AZD1222 vaccination. The clonotype originates from an adult in good health. Here the CDR3 reads CASSEDGYTF. CDR3 DNA: TGTGCCAGCAGTGAAGATGGCTACACCTTC.